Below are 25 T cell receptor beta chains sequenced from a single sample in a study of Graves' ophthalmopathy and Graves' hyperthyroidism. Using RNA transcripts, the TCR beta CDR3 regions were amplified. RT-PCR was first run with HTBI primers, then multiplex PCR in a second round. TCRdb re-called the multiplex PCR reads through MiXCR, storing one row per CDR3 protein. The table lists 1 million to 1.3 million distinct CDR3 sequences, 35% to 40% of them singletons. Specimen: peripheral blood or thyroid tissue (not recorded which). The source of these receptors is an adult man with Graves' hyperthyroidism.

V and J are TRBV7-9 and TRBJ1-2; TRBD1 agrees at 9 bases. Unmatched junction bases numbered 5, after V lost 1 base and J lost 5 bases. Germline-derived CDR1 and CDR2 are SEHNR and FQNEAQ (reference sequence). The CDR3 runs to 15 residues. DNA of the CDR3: TGTGCCAGCAGCTTAGAAACAGGGGGCCGGTATGGCTACACCTTC. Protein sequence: CASSLETGGRYGYTF.

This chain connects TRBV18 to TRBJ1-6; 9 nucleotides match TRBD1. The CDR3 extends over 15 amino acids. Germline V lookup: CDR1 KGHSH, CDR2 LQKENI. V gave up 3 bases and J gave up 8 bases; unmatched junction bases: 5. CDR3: CASSPNRGQHSPLHF. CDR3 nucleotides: TGTGCCAGCTCACCGAACAGGGGGCAGCATTCACCCCTCCACTTT.

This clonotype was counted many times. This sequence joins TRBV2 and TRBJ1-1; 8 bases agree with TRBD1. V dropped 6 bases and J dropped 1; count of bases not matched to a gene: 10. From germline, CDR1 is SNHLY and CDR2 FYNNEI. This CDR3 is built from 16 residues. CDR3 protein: CASRRDRGVGNTEAFF. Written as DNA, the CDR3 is TGTGCCAGCAGACGCGACAGGGGAGTCGGGAACACTGAAGCTTTCTTT.

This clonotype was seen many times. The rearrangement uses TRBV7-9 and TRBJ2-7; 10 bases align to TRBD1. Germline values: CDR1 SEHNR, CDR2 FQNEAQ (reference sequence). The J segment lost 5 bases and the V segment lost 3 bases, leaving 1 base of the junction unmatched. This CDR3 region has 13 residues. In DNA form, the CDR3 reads TGTGCCAGCAGCTTGGGGACAGGGGACGAGCAGTACTTC. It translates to CASSLGTGDEQYF. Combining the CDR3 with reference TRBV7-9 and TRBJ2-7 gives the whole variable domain DTGVSQNPRHKITKRGQNVTFRCDPISEHNRLYWYRQTLGQGPEFLTYFQNEAQLEKSRLLSDRFSAERPKGSFSTLEIQRTEQGDSAMYLCASSLGTGDEQYFGPGTRLTVT.

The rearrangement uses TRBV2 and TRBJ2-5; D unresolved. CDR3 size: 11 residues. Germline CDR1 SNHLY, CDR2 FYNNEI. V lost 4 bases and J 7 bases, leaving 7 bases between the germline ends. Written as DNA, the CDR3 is TGTGCCAGCAGTGGCCCGGGGACCCAGTACTTC. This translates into CASSGPGTQYF.

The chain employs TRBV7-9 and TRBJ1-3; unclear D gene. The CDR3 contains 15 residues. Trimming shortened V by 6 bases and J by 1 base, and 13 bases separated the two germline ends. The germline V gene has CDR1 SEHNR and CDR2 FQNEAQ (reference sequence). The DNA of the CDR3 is TGTGCCAGCAGTCCGCCGGGGTATTCTGGAAACACCATATATTTT. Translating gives CASSPPGYSGNTIYF. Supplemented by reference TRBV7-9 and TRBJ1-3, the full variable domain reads DTGVSQNPRHKITKRGQNVTFRCDPISEHNRLYWYRQTLGQGPEFLTYFQNEAQLEKSRLLSDRFSAERPKGSFSTLEIQRTEQGDSAMYLCASSPPGYSGNTIYFGEGSWLTVV.

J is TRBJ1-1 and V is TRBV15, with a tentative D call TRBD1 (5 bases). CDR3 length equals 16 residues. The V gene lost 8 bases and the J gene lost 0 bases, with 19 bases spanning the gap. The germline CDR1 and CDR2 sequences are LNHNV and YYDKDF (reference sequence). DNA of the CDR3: TGTGCCACCGGGAACGGGGCAGGGTCGGTGAACACTGAAGCTTTCTTT. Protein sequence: CATGNGAGSVNTEAFF.

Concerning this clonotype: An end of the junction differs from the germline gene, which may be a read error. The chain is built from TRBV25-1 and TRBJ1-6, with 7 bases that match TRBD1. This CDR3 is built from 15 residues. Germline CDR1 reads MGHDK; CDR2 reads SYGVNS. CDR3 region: CASRQGWSYNSPPHF. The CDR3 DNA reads TGTGCTAGCAGACAGGGTTGGTCCTATAATTCACCCCCCCACTTT. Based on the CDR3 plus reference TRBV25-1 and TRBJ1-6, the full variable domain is EADIYQTPRYLVIGTGKKITLECSQTMGHDKMYWYQQDPGMELHLIHYSYGVNSTEKGDLSSESTVSRIRTEHFPLTLESARPSHTSQYLCASRQGWSYNSPPHFGNGTRLTVT.

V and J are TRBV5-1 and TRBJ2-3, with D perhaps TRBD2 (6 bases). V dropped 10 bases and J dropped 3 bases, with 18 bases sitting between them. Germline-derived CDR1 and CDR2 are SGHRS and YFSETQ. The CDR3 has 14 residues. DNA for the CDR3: TGCGCCTCGTACCGAAGGGGAGGAACAGATACGCAGTATTTT. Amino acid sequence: CASYRRGGTDTQYF.

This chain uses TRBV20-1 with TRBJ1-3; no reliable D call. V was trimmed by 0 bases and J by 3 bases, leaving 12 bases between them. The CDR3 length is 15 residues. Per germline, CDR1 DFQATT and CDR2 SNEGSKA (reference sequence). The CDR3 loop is CSARDRGKLGNTIYF. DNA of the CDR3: TGCAGTGCTAGAGATCGAGGGAAGCTTGGAAACACCATATATTTT.

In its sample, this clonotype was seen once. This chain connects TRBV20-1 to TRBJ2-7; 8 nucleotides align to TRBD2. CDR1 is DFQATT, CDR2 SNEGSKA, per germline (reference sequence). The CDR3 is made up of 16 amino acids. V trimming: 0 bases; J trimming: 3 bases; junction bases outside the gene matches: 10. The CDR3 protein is CSAREVGGRSLYEQYF. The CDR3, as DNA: TGCAGTGCTAGAGAGGTGGGCGGGAGGTCTCTCTACGAGCAGTACTTC.

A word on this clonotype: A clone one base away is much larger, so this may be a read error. CDR3 residues: CAGGLVEGNTGELFF. The DNA for the CDR3 is TGTGCCGGCGGACTGGTGGAGGGAAACACCGGGGAGCTGTTTTTT. The V call is TRBV7-9, the J call TRBJ2-2; perhaps TRBD2 as D (6 bases). In germline, CDR1 is SEHNR, CDR2 FQNEAQ (reference sequence). This CDR3 has 15 amino acids. V dropped 11 bases and J dropped 2 bases, with 18 bases sitting between them.

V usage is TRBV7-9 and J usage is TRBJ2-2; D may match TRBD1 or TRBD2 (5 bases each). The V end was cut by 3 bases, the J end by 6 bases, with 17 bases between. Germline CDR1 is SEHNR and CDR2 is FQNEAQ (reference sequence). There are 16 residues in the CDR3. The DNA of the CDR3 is TGTGCCAGCAGCTTTACCGGGACCCGGCTCCCCGGGGAGCTGTTTTTT. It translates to CASSFTGTRLPGELFF.

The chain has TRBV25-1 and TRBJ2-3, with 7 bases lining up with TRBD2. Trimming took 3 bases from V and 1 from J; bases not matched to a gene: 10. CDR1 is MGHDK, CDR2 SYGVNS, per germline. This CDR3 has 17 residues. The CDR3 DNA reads TGTGCCAGCAGTGACTGGAATGAGCGGGGCCGCACAGATACGCAGTATTTT. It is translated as CASSDWNERGRTDTQYF.

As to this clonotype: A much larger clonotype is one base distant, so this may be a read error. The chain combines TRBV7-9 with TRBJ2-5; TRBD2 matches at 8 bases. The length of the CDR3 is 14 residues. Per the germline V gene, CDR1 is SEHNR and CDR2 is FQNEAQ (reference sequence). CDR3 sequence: CASSSRGLDETQHF. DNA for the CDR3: TGTGCCAGCAGCTCCCGGGGACTAGATGAGACCCAGCACTTC.

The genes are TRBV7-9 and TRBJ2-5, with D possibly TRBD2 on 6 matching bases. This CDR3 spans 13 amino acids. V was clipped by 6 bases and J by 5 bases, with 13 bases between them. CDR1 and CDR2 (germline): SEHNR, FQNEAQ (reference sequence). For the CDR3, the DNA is TGTGCCAGCAGGTACGGGGGACGCGAGACCCAGTACTTC. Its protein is CASRYGGRETQYF.

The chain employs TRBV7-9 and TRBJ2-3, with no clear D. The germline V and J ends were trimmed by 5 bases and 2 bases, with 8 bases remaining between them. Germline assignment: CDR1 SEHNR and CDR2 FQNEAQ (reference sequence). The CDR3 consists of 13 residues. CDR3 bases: TGTGCCAGCAGCGAGGTCCTCACAGATACGCAGTATTTT. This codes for CASSEVLTDTQYF. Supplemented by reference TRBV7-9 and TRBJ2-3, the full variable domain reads DTGVSQNPRHKITKRGQNVTFRCDPISEHNRLYWYRQTLGQGPEFLTYFQNEAQLEKSRLLSDRFSAERPKGSFSTLEIQRTEQGDSAMYLCASSEVLTDTQYFGPGTRLTVL.

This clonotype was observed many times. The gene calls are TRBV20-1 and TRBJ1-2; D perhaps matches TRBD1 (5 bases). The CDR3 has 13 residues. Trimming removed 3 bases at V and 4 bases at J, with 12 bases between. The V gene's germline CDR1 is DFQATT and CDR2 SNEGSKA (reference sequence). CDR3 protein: CSARALGGYGYTF. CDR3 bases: TGCAGTGCTAGGGCCCTCGGGGGCTATGGCTACACCTTC.

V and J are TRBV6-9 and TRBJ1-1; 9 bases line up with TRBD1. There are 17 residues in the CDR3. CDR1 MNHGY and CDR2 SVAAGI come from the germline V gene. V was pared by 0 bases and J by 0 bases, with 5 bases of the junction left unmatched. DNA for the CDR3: TGTGCCAGCAGTTATTCCACAGGGGGCGGAATGAACACTGAAGCTTTCTTT. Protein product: CASSYSTGGGMNTEAFF.

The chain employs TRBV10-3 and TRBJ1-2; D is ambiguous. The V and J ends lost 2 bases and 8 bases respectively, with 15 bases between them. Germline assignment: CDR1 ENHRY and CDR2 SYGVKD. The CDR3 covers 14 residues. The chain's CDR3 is CAISELWENLGYTF. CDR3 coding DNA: TGTGCCATCAGTGAGCTGTGGGAGAACTTGGGCTACACCTTC.

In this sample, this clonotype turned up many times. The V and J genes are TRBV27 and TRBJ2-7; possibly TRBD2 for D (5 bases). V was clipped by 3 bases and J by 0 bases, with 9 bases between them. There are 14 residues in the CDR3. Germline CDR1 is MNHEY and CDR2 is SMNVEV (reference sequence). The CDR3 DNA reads TGTGCCAGCAGTTTGGGAGCGTTCTCCTACGAGCAGTACTTC. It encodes CASSLGAFSYEQYF.

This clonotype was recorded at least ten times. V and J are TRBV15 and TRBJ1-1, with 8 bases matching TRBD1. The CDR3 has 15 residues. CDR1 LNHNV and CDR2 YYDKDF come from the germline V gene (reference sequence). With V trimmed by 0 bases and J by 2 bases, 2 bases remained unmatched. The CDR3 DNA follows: TGTGCCACCAGCAGAGACAGGGGGCAAAACACTGAAGCTTTCTTT. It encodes CATSRDRGQNTEAFF.

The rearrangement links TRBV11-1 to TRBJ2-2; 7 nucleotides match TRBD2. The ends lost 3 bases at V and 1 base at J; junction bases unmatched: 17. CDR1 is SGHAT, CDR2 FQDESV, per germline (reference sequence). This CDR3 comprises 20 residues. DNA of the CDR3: TGTGCCAGCAGCTTTTCACCGGGACTACTCCCCTCGATGAACACCGGGGAGCTGTTTTTT. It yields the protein CASSFSPGLLPSMNTGELFF.

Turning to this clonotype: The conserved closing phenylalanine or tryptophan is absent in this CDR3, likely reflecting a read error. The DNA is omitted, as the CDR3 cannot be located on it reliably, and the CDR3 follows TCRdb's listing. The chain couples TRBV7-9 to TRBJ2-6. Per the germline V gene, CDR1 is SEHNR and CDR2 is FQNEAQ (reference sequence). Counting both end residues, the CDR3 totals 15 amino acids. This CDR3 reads CASSSPDSGANVLVL.

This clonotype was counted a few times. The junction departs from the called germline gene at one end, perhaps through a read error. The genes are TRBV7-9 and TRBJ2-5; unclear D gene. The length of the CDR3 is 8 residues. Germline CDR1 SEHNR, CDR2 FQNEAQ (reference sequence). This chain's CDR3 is CASSRDSF. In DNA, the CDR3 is TGTGCCAGCAGCCGTGACTCATTC.